This T cell receptor (beta chain) came from a study of cytomegalovirus exposure and HLA in healthy donors. Study-level points and caveats: Apart from CMV serostatus, no immune exposure information was available. HLA-A and HLA-B allele assignments for most subjects were reportedly predicted accurately using TCR beta sequences.

Concerning this clone itself: Its specificity is unknown.

The CDR3 is made up of 16 amino acids. V lost 5 bases and J lost 2; bases outside the gene matches: 9. The germline V gene encodes CDR1 KGHSH and CDR2 LQKENI. Use of 60 Vbeta and 13 Jbeta primers characterized the PCR. Method: immunoSEQ multiplex PCR; TCRdb's copy keeps in-frame clones and lacks some. The data show more than 150,000 clones, 81% seen once. The sequencing sample was made of PBMCs. The receptor comes from a man aged 45-65 years in good health and CMV-seropositive. This chain joins TRBV18 and TRBJ1-5; 7 bases map to TRBD1. The CDR3 here is CASSSRQGSGNQPQHF. As DNA, the CDR3 is TGTGCCAGCTCATCTCGACAGGGTTCGGGCAATCAGCCCCAGCATTTT.